This TCR beta chain was documented in a study of response to subunit inactivated influenza vaccine. Notes on the study in general: With each seasonal influenza vaccination, the authors suggested, few new T cells are recruited.

As regards this clonotype: What it binds is not known.

Using its own MiXCR run on the RT-PCR reads, TCRdb lists one record per CDR3 protein. The sample consists of under 950,000 distinct CDR3 sequences, around 20% of them appearing once. Losses at the gene ends were 1 base for V and 6 bases for J; bases not matched to a gene: 8. Germline V gene lookup returns CDR1 SGHTA and CDR2 FQGNSA. The CDR3 is 16 residues long. The V and J genes are TRBV7-2 and TRBJ2-7, with 11 bases fitting TRBD2. The TCR was taken from a man aged 45-65 years who received an inactivated influenza vaccine. Sequenced here: PBMCs from blood, sampled 5 days after vaccination. CDR3 sequence (DNA): TGTGCCAGCAGCTTAGTTTCGGGACTAGCGGTTGGCGAGCAGTACTTC. The encoded protein is CASSLVSGLAVGEQYF.